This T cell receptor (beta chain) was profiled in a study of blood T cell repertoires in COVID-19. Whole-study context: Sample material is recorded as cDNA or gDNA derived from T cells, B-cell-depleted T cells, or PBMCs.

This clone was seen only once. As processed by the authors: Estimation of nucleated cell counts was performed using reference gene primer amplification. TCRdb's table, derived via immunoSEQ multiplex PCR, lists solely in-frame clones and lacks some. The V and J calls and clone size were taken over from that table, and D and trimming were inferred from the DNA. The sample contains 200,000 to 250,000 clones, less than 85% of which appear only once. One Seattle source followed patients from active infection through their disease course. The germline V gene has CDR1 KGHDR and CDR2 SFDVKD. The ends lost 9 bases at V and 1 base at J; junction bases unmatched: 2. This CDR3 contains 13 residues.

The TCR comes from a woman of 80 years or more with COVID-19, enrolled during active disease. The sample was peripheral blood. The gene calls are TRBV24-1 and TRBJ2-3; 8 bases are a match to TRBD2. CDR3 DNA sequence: TGTGCCACCGGGCGGGAGGGCACAGATACGCAGTATTTT. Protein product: CATGREGTDTQYF.